The clone carrying this TCR beta chain was picked up a small number of times. Per the study methods: Amplification of reference gene primers provided the estimated nucleated cell counts. The table came from immunoSEQ multiplex PCR; TCRdb's copy has only in-frame clones and leaves some out. From that table come the V and J calls and clone size; the DNA was used to work out D and trimming. Of nearly 110,000 clones listed, around 83% are singletons. The sample originates from a study of blood T cell repertoires in COVID-19. At the level of the study: Donors in the United States, Italy and Spain gave samples during acute or convalescent COVID-19. PBMCs, B-cell-depleted T cells, or T cells provided the cDNA or gDNA that made up the material.

The germline V and J ends were trimmed by 0 bases and 2 bases, with 11 bases remaining between them. Germline values: CDR1 MNHEY, CDR2 SMNVEV (reference sequence). The CDR3 totals 16 residues. The TCR sequence derives from a man aged 65 to 79 with acute or convalescent COVID-19. The sample comprised peripheral blood. The V call is TRBV27, the J call TRBJ1-3; no definite D call. CDR3 bases: TGTGCCAGCAGTTTATCGATAACCGCGGCTGGAAACACCATATATTTT. Protein sequence: CASSLSITAAGNTIYF.